Below are 15 T cell receptor beta chains sequenced from a single sample in a study of shared clonotypes between healthy human individuals. Naive CD8 cells comprised CD45RO-negative, CCR7-positively selected cells, excluding terminally differentiated effector memory CD45RA+ cells. The table came from immunoSEQ multiplex PCR; TCRdb's copy has only in-frame clones and leaves some out. The table lists approximately 1.9 million clones, just under 95% of them singletons. Sequencing was performed on naive CD8+ T cells from PBMCs. Receptors were obtained from a man between 18 and 35 years old in good health. Some clones in this sample may be carry-over from other donors' samples.

The CDR3 region has the DNA TGCGCCAGCAGCCAAGATATCCTAGCGGGAGCCCGGGAGCAGTACTTC. Encoded protein: CASSQDILAGAREQYF. V is TRBV4-1 and J is TRBJ2-7; the match to TRBD2 covers 10 bases. Germline CDR1 MGHRA, CDR2 YSYEKL. The V and J ends lost 0 bases and 7 bases, in that order; junction bases with no gene match: 9. This CDR3 comprises 16 residues.

This clone was detected only a few times. The chain joins TRBV28 to TRBJ1-3; D unresolved. Germline V gene data show CDR1 as MDHEN and CDR2 as SYDVKM. The CDR3 loop spans 15 amino acids. V was trimmed by 5 bases and J by 1 base, leaving 12 bases between them. The chain's CDR3 is CASSNLEESGNTIYF. The CDR3 bases are TGTGCCAGCAGTAACCTCGAGGAATCTGGAAACACCATATATTTT.

As concerns this clone: Distinct nucleotide sequences in the sample also encode this CDR3. The chain has TRBV2 and TRBJ1-5; D call uncertain. The germline V gene encodes CDR1 SNHLY and CDR2 FYNNEI. Trimming pared 6 bases from V and 0 bases from J, leaving 12 bases between. This CDR3 spans 15 amino acids. DNA for the CDR3: TGTGCCAGCAGACCCGGGAGATATAGCAATCAGCCCCAGCATTTT. It specifies CASRPGRYSNQPQHF.

This chain links TRBV15 with TRBJ2-5, with D possibly matching TRBD2 (7 bases). CDR3 length: 15 amino acids. The germline V gene encodes CDR1 LNHNV and CDR2 YYDKDF (reference sequence). Trimming removed 0 bases from V and 5 bases from J, with 13 bases in between. This CDR3 is CATSREGGLFETQYF. The CDR3 DNA reads TGTGCCACCAGCAGAGAGGGGGGGCTGTTTGAGACCCAGTACTTC.

The chain recombines TRBV7-8 with TRBJ1-5, with a tentative D call TRBD1 (5 bases). Germline-derived CDR1 and CDR2 are SGHVS and FQNEAQ. Trimming stripped 1 base from V and 0 bases from J, with 10 bases between. The CDR3 is 16 residues long. In nucleotides, the CDR3 is TGTGCCAGCAGCTTAGGAGGGGCGATTAGCAATCAGCCCCAGCATTTT. Its translation is CASSLGGAISNQPQHF.

The rearrangement joins TRBV7-3 to TRBJ2-5; TRBD1 is a possible D gene (5 bases). Looked up from germline, CDR1 is SGHTA and CDR2 is FQGTGA. Trimming took 1 base from V and 9 from J, leaving 15 bases between them. CDR3 length: 14 residues. CDR3 nucleotides: TGTGCCAGCAGCTTAATTGTAGGGGCAGTCCCCCAGTACTTC. This translates into CASSLIVGAVPQYF.

This rearrangement joins TRBV27 to TRBJ2-1; D is perhaps TRBD2 (6 bases). CDR1 MNHEY and CDR2 SMNVEV come from the germline V gene (reference sequence). The germline V and J ends were trimmed by 2 bases and 1 base, with 9 bases remaining between them. CDR3 length equals 15 residues. CDR3 loop: CASSLEAGSYNEQFF. CDR3 DNA: TGTGCCAGCAGTTTAGAGGCGGGGTCCTACAATGAGCAGTTCTTC.

V usage is TRBV11-2 and J usage is TRBJ2-7, with 7 positions matching TRBD1. V was clipped by 4 bases and J by 3 bases; unmatched bases: 6. The germline V gene encodes CDR1 SGHAT and CDR2 FQNNGV. CDR3 length equals 14 residues. CDR3 coding DNA: TGTGCCAGCAGCTGGGTCCGGGACAGCTACGAGCAGTACTTC. Its translation is CASSWVRDSYEQYF.

The chain combines TRBV7-9 with TRBJ1-3; no clear D. V lost 8 bases and J 0 bases, leaving 17 bases between the germline ends. This CDR3 contains 16 residues. Germline lookup yields CDR1 SEHNR and CDR2 FQNEAQ (reference sequence). CDR3 coding DNA: TGTGCCAGCGTGACACTCGAACGTATCTCTGGAAACACCATATATTTT. Translated, it gives CASVTLERISGNTIYF.

The chain joins TRBV9 to TRBJ1-1, with unresolved D. The CDR3 consists of 15 residues. V was pared by 5 bases and J by 3 bases, with 17 bases between. Germline CDR1 and CDR2: SGDLS and YYNGEE. The CDR3 sequence is CASRRVSGWDTEAFF. The DNA of the CDR3 is TGTGCCAGCAGAAGGGTCTCGGGATGGGACACTGAAGCTTTCTTT.

The V call is TRBV5-1, the J call TRBJ2-7; maybe TRBD2 (6 bases). This CDR3 region has 15 residues. Germline values: CDR1 SGHRS, CDR2 YFSETQ. Trimming shortened V by 0 bases and J by 2 bases, and 12 bases separated the two germline ends. The CDR3 loop is CASSLDWGLTYEQYF. The CDR3 DNA reads TGCGCCAGCAGCTTGGATTGGGGACTGACCTACGAGCAGTACTTC.

Worth noting for this clone: Other nucleotide sequences from this sample produce the same CDR3. This chain joins TRBV6-5 and TRBJ2-1, with TRBD1 matching 7 bases. The germline V gene has CDR1 MNHEY and CDR2 SVGAGI. This CDR3 comprises 12 residues. Trimming removed 4 bases from V and 7 bases from J; junction bases left unmatched: 1. CDR3 sequence (DNA): TGTGCCAGCAGTTCGACAGGGAATGAGCAGTTCTTC. Translation: CASSSTGNEQFF.

V is TRBV6-5 and J is TRBJ2-7; possible D gene TRBD2, 5 bases. The CDR3 is made up of 14 amino acids. Trimming stripped 0 bases from V and 4 bases from J, with 10 bases between. The V gene's germline CDR1 is MNHEY and CDR2 SVGAGI. Here the CDR3 DNA reads TGTGCCAGCAGTTACTCGAAGGGAGATTACGAGCAGTACTTC. The encoded protein is CASSYSKGDYEQYF.

CDR3 loop: CASSLVGSGANQPQHF. In DNA, the CDR3 is TGTGCCAGCAGTTTAGTAGGGTCAGGGGCCAATCAGCCCCAGCATTTT. The rearrangement joins TRBV27 to TRBJ1-5, with a possible D match to TRBD1 (6 bases). The CDR3 contains 16 residues. V was clipped by 2 bases and J by 3 bases, with 14 bases between them. Germline CDR1 MNHEY, CDR2 SMNVEV (reference sequence).

For the CDR3, the DNA is TGTGCCAGCATTTCGGGTCATGAGCAGTTCTTC. It encodes CASISGHEQFF. The chain employs TRBV25-1 and TRBJ2-1, with unresolved D. Germline CDR1 and CDR2: MGHDK and SYGVNS. CDR3 length equals 11 residues. Between the trimmed V and J ends, which lost 7 bases and 8 bases, there was a span of 9 bases.